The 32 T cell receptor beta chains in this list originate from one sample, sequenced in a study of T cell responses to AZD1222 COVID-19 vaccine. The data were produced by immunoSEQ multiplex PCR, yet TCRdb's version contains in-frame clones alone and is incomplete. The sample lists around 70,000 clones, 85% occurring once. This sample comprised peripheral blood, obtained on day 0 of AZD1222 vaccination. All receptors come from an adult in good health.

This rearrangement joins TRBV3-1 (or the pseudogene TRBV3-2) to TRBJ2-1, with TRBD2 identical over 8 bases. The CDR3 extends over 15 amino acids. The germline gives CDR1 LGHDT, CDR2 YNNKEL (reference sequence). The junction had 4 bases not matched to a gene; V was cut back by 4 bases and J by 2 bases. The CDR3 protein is CASSPPGGAYNEQFF. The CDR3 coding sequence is TGTGCCAGCAGCCCCCCGGGGGGGGCCTACAATGAGCAGTTCTTC.

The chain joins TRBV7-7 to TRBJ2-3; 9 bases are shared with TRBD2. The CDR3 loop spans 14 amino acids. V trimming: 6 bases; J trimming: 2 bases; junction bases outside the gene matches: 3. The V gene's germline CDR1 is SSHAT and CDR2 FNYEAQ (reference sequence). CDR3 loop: CASSLAGPTDTQYF. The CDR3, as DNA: TGTGCCAGCAGTCTAGCGGGACCCACAGATACGCAGTATTTT.

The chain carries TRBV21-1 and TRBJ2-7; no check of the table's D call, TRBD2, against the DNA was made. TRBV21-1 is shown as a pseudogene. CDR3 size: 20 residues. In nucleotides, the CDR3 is TGTGCCAGCAGCAAAGTTCGGCAGGGACGACCAGCGGGAGGCCCCTACGAGCAGTACTTC. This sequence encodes CASSKVRQGRPAGGPYEQYF.

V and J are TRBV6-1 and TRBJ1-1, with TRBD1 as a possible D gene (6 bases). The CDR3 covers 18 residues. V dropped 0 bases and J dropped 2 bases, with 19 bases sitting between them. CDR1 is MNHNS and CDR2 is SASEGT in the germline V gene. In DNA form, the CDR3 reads TGTGCCAGCAGTGAAGCGCATCAGGGGAAGGGTATCAACACTGAAGCTTTCTTT. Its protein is CASSEAHQGKGINTEAFF.

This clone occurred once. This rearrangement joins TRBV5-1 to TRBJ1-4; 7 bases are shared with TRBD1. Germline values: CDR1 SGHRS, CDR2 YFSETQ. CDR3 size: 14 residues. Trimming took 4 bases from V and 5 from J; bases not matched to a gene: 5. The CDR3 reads CASSAQGGNEKLFF. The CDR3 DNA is TGCGCCAGCAGCGCGCAGGGGGGAAATGAAAAACTGTTTTTT.

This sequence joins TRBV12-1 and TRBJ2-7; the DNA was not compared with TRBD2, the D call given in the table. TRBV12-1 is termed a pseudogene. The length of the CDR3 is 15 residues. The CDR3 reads CASSFPTSVSYEQYF. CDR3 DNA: TGTGCCAGCAGCTTCCCGACTAGCGTCTCCTACGAGCAGTACTTC.

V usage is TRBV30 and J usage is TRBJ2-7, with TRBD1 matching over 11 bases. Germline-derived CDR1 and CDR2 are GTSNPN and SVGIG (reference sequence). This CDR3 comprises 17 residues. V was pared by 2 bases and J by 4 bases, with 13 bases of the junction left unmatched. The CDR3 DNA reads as TGTGCCTGGAGTTTCGCGGGACAGGGGGGTTACCCTTACGAGCAGTACTTC. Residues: CAWSFAGQGGYPYEQYF.

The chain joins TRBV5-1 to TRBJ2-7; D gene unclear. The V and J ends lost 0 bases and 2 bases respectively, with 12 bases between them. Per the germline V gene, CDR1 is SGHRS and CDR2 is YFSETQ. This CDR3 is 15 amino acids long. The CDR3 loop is CASSLGTATAYEQYF. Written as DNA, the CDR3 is TGCGCCAGCAGCTTGGGGACGGCTACCGCCTACGAGCAGTACTTC.

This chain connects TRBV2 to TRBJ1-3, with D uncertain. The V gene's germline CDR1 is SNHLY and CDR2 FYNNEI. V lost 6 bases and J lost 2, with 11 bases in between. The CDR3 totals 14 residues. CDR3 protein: CASRVQAAGNTIYF. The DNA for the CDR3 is TGTGCCAGCAGAGTACAAGCAGCTGGAAACACCATATATTTT.

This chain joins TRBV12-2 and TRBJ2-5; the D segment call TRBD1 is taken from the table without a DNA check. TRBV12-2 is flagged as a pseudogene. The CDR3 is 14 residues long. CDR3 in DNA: TGTGCAAGTCGCTTAGTGCAGGGTCCGAAGACCCAGTACTTC. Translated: CASRLVQGPKTQYF.

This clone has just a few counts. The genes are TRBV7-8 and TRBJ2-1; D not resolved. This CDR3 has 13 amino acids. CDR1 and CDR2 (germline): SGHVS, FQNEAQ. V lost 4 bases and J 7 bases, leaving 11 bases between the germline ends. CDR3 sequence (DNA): TGTGCCAGCAGCTCCTACCCGGGTAATGAGCAGTTCTTC. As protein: CASSSYPGNEQFF.

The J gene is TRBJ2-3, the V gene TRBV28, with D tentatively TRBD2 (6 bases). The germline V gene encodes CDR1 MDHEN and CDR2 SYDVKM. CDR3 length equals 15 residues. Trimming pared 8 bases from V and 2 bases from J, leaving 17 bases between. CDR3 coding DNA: TGTGCCAGCTCATACTCCGGAGGGGACACAGATACGCAGTATTTT. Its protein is CASSYSGGDTDTQYF. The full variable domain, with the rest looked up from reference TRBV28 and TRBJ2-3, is DVKVTQSSRYLVKRTGEKVFLECVQDMDHENMFWYRQDPGLGLRLIYFSYDVKMKEKGDIPEGYSVSREKKERFSLILESASTNQTSMYLCASSYSGGDTDTQYFGPGTRLTVL.

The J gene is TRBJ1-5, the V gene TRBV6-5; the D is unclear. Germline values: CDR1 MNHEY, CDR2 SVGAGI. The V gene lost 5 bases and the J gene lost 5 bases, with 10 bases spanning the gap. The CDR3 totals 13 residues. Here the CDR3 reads CASSHGWDQPQHF. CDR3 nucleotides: TGTGCCAGCAGTCACGGCTGGGATCAGCCCCAGCATTTT.

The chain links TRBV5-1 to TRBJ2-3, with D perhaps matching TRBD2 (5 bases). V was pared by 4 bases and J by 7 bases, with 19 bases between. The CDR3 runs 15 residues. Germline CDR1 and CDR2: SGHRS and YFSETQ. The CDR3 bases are TGCGCCAGCAGCGAGGGTGGGCAGGTGGAGCATACGCAGTATTTT. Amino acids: CASSEGGQVEHTQYF. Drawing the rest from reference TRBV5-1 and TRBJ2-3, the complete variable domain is KAGVTQTPRYLIKTRGQQVTLSCSPISGHRSVSWYQQTPGQGLQFLFEYFSETQRNKGNFPGRFSGRQFSNSRSEMNVSTLELGDSALYLCASSEGGQVEHTQYFGPGTRLTVL.

CDR3 sequence (DNA): TGTGCCAGCAGTGAAACTCGGGGGCCCTATGGCTACACCTTC. Protein: CASSETRGPYGYTF. V gene TRBV25-1 combines with J gene TRBJ1-2; weak D call: TRBD1 (6 bases). V was cut by 2 bases and J by 4 bases, with 11 bases left in between. Germline loops: CDR1 MGHDK, CDR2 SYGVNS. The CDR3 loop spans 14 amino acids.

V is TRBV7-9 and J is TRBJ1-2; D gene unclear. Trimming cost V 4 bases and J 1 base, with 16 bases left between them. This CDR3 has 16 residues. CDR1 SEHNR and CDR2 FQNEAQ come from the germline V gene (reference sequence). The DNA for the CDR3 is TGTGCCAGCAGCTCCTGGGCCGGTAGTGATAACTATGGCTACACCTTC. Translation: CASSSWAGSDNYGYTF.

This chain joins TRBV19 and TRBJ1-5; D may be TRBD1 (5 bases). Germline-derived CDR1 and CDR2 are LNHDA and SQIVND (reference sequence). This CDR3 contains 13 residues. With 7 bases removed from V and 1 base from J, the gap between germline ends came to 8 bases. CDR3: CASTGRSNQPQHF. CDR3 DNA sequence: TGTGCCAGTACAGGGAGAAGCAATCAGCCCCAGCATTTT.

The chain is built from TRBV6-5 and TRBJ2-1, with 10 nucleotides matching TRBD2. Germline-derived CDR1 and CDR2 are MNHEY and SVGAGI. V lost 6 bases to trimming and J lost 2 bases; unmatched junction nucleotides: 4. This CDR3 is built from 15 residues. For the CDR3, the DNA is TGTGCCAGCAGACCCGGGACTAGCGCCTACAATGAGCAGTTCTTC. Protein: CASRPGTSAYNEQFF.

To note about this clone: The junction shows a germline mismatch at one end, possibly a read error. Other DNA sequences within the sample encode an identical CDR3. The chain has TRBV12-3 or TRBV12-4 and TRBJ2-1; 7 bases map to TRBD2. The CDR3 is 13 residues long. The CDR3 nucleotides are TGTGCCAGCAGTCTAGCGGCCTACAATGAGCAGTTCTTC. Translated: CASSLAAYNEQFF.

CDR3 bases: TGTGCCAGTAACCGAGACTTCGATGGCTACACCTTC. Protein sequence: CASNRDFDGYTF. This rearrangement joins TRBV19 to TRBJ1-2, with D hard to call. The CDR3 covers 12 residues. The V end was cut by 7 bases, the J end by 6 bases, with 12 bases between. CDR1 is LNHDA and CDR2 is SQIVND in the germline V gene (reference sequence).

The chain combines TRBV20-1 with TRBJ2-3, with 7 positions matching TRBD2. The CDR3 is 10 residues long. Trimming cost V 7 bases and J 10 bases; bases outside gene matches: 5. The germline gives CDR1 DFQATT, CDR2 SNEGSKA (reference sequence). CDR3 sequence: CSEGTNPQYF. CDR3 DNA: TGCAGTGAAGGGACTAATCCGCAGTATTTT.

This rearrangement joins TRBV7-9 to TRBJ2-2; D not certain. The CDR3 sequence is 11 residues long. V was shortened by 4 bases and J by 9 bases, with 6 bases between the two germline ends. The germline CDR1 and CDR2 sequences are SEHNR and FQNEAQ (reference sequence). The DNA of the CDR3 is TGTGCCAGCAGCTCAGACCGGGAGCTGTTTTTT. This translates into CASSSDRELFF.

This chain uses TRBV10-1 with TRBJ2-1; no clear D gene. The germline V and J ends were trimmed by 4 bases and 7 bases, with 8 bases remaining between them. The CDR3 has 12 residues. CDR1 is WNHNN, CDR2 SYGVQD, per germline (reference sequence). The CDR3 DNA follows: TGCGCCAGCAGTGGTAAATGGAATGAGCAGTTCTTC. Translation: CASSGKWNEQFF.

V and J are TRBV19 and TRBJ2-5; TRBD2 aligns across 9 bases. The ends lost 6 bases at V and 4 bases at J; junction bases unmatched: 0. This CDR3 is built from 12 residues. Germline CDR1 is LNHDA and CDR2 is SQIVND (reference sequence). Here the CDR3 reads CASRLAGETQYF. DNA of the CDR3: TGTGCCAGTAGACTAGCGGGAGAGACCCAGTACTTC.

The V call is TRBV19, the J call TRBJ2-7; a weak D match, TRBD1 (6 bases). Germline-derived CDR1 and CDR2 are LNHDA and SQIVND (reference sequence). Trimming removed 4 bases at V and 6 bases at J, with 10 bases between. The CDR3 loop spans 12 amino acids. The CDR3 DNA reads TGTGCCAGTAGTAACAGGGTTGCCGAGCAGTACTTC. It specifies CASSNRVAEQYF. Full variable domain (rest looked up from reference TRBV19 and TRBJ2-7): DGGITQSPKYLFRKEGQNVTLSCEQNLNHDAMYWYRQDPGQGLRLIYYSQIVNDFQKGDIAEGYSVSREKKESFPLTVTSAQKNPTAFYLCASSNRVAEQYFGPGTRLTVT.

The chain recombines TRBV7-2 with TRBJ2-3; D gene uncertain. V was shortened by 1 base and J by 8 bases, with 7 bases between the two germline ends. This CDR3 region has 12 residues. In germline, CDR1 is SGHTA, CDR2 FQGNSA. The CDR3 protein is CASSLEGGTQYF. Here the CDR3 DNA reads TGTGCCAGCAGCTTAGAGGGCGGTACGCAGTATTTT.

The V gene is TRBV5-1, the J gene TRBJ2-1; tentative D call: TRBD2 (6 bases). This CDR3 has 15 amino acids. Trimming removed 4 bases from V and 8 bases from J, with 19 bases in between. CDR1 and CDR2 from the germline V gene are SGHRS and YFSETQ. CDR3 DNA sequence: TGCGCCAGCAGCCTTACCGGGACTGCCCCAGATGAGCAGTTCTTC. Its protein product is CASSLTGTAPDEQFF.

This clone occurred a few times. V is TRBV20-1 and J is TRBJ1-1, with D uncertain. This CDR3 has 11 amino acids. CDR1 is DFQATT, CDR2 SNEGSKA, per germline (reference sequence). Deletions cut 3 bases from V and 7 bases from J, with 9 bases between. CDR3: CSASDMNEAFF. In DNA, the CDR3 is TGCAGTGCTAGTGATATGAATGAAGCTTTCTTT.

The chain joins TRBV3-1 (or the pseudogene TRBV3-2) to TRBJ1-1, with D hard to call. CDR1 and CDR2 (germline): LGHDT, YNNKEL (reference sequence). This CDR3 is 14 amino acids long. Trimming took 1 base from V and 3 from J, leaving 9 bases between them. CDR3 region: CASSQGHPYTEAFF. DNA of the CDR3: TGTGCCAGCAGCCAAGGACACCCCTACACTGAAGCTTTCTTT.

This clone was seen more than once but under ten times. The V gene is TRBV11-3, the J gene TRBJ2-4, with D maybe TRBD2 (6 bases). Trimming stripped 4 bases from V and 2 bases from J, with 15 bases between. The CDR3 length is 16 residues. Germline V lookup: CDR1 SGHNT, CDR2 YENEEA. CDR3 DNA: TGTGCCAGCAGCTCCCTTAACGCGGGGACCAAAAACATTCAGTACTTC. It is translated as CASSSLNAGTKNIQYF.

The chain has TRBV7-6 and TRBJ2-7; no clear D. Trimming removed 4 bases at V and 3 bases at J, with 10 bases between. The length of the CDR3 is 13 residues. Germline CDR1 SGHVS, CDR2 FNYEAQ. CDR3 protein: CASSSIQSYEQYF. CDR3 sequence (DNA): TGTGCCAGCAGCTCGATACAGAGCTACGAGCAGTACTTC.

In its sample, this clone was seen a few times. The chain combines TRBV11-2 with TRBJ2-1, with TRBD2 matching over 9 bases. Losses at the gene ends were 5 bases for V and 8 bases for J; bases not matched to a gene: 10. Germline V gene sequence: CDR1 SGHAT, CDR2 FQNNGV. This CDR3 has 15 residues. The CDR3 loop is CASSETSGNLYEQFF. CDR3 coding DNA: TGTGCCAGCAGCGAGACTAGCGGTAACCTCTATGAGCAGTTCTTC. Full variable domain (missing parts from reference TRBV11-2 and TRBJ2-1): EAGVAQSPRYKIIEKRQSVAFWCNPISGHATLYWYQQILGQGPKLLIQFQNNGVVDDSQLPKDRFSAERLKGVDSTLKIQPAKLEDSAVYLCASSETSGNLYEQFFGPGTRLTVL.